Here is one T cell receptor beta chain with its context. What it binds is unknown. CDR1 is SGHKS, CDR2 YYEKEE, per germline (reference sequence). Between the trimmed V and J ends, which lost 4 bases and 5 bases, there was a span of 15 bases. The CDR3 is 14 residues long. The data were taken from a study of Tregs in tolerant kidney transplant recipients. Notes on the study in general: Activated donor B cell expansion appeared to reveal the most relevant donor-specific TCRbeta repertoire. Validation in larger populations is needed because few patients were studied. This study did not directly address biological reproducibility.

CD4+CD25+CD127- Tregs, CD4+CD25- non-Tregs, CD4 and CD8 cells were sorted. Sequencing was performed with immunoSEQ multiplex PCR; in TCRdb, only in-frame clones are kept and a portion is missing. Among some 100,000 clones listed, around 94% were seen once. The rearrangement links TRBV5-5 to TRBJ2-5; tentatively, D is TRBD1 (5 bases). The specimen sequenced was CD4+ T cells from blood. The receptor was derived from a human donor in good health. The CDR3 here is CASSRATRGETQYF. DNA of the CDR3: TGTGCCAGCAGCCGCGCGACAAGGGGCGAGACCCAGTACTTC.